This T cell receptor (beta chain) was identified during a study of blood T cell repertoires in COVID-19. Sequencing was performed with immunoSEQ multiplex PCR; in TCRdb, only in-frame clones are kept and a portion is missing. The sample lists about 130,000 clones, roughly 91% occurring once. The CDR3 extends over 12 amino acids. The V end lost 4 bases, the J end lost 4 bases, and 7 bases lay between the germline ends. Per the germline V gene, CDR1 is MNHEY and CDR2 is SMNVEV (reference sequence). Sequencing input: peripheral blood. The gene calls are TRBV27 and TRBJ2-5; D is undetermined. This TCR derives from a man in his fifties or sixties with COVID-19, enrolled during active disease. CDR3 sequence (DNA): TGTGCCAGCAGTTGGGCAGGAGAGACCCAGTACTTC. As protein: CASSWAGETQYF.